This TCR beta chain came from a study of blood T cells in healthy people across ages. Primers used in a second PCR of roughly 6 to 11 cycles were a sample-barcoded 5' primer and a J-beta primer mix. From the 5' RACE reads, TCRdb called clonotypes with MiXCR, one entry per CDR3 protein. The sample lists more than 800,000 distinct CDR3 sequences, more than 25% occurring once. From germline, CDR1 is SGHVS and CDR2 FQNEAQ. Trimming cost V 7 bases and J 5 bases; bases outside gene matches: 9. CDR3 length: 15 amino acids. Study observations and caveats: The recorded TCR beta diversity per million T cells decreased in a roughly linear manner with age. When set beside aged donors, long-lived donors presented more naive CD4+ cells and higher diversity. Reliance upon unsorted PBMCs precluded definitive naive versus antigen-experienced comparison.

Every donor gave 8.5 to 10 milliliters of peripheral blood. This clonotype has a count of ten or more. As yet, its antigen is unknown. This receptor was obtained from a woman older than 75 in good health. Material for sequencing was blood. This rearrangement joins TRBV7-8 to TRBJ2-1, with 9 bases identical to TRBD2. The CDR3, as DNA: TGTGCCAGCATAGGGCGGGGGGGCATTCACAATGAGCAGTTCTTC. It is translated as CASIGRGGIHNEQFF.